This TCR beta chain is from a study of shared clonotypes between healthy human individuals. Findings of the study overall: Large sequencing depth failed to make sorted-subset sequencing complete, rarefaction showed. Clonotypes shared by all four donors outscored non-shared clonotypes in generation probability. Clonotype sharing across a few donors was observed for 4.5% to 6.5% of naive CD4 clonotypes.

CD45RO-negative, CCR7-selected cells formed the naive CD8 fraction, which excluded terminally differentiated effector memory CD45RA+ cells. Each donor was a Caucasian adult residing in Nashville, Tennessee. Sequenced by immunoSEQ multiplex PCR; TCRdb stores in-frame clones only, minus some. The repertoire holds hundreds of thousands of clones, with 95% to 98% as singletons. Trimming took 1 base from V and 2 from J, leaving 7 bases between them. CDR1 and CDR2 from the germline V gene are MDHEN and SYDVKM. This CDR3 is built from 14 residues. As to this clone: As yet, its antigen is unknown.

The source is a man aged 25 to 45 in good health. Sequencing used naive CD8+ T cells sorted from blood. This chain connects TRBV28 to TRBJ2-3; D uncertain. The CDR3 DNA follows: TGTGCCAGCAGTTTATTGGGTCTCACAGATACGCAGTATTTT. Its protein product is CASSLLGLTDTQYF.